This T cell receptor beta chain came from a study of blood T cell repertoires in COVID-19. Overall study: PBMCs, B-cell-depleted T cells, or T cells provided the cDNA or gDNA that made up the material.

In Seattle, patients joined the study during active infection and were tracked longitudinally. This CDR3 comprises 13 residues. The ends were cut back, 1 base at V and 7 bases at J, with 7 bases in the middle. Germline loops: CDR1 MDHEN, CDR2 SYDVKM. Sequencing was performed with immunoSEQ multiplex PCR; in TCRdb, only in-frame clones are kept and a portion is missing. The sample holds fewer than 250,000 clones; approximately 80% are singletons and the top ten take around 0.93%. The chain has TRBV28 and TRBJ1-4; D is unclear. The sample was peripheral blood. This receptor was identified in a man aged 55-75 years with COVID-19, enrolled during active disease. The CDR3 coding sequence is TGTGCCAGCAGTTTATATCCGGGTGAAAAACTGTTTTTT. This sequence encodes CASSLYPGEKLFF. Together with reference TRBV28 and TRBJ1-4, the CDR3 gives the full variable domain: DVKVTQSSRYLVKRTGEKVFLECVQDMDHENMFWYRQDPGLGLRLIYFSYDVKMKEKGDIPEGYSVSREKKERFSLILESASTNQTSMYLCASSLYPGEKLFFGSGTQLSVL.